This TCR beta chain was retrieved from a study of T cell repertoires in cytomegalovirus infection. Study summary: Public TCR beta signatures marked donors with CMV infection and the matching HLA.

TCRdb processed the reads anew with MiXCR; each CDR3 protein has one entry. Found here are about 260,000 distinct CDR3 sequences, about an eighth of them singletons; the top ten hold around 9.5%. Germline loops: CDR1 MNHEY, CDR2 SMNVEV (reference sequence). The CDR3 length is 17 residues. V gave up 5 bases and J gave up 0 bases, with 17 bases separating them. This receptor was identified in a human donor in good health (CMV status not recorded). Some clones in this sample may be carry-over from other donors' samples. Sample: PBMCs. V is TRBV27 and J is TRBJ2-4; D is uncertain. The CDR3 sequence is CASSTLRESLAKNIQYF. The CDR3 DNA sequence: TGTGCCAGCAGTACCCTCCGAGAAAGCCTAGCCAAAAACATTCAGTACTTC.